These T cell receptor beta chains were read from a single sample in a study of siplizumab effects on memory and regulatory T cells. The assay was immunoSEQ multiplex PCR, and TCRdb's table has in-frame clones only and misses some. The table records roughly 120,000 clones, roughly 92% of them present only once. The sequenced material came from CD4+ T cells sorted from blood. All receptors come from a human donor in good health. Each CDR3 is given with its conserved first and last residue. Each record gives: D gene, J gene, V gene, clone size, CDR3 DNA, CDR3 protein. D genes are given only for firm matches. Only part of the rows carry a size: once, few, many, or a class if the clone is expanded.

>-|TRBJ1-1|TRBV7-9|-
TGTGCCAGCAGCTTAGCAGGGACTGAAGCTTTCTTT
CASSLAGTEAFF
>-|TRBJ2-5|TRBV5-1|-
TGCGCCAGCAGACCACAGTACCAAGAGACCCAGTACTTC
CASRPQYQETQYF
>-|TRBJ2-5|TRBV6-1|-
TGTGCCAGCAGTTACCTCCAGACCCAGTACTTC
CASSYLQTQYF
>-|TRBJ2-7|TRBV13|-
TGTGCCAGCAGCGACCGAGGGGGGGCACTGATCTACGAGCAGTACTTC
CASSDRGGALIYEQYF
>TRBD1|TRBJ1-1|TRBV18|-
TGTGCCAGCTCAGGAGGACAGGGAAACACTGAAGCTTTCTTT
CASSGGQGNTEAFF
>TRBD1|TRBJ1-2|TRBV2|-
TGTGCCAGCAGTAAGGGACAGGGATCTAACTATGGCTACACCTTC
CASSKGQGSNYGYTF
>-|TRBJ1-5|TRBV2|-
TGTGCCAGCGGTAAACAGGGTAGCAATCAGCCCCAGCATTTT
CASGKQGSNQPQHF
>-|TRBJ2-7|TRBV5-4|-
TGTGCCAGCAGCTTGGTAGGGGGCTACGAGCAGTACTTC
CASSLVGGYEQYF
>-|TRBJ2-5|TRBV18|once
TGTGCCAGCTCCCCCATGGGGCTCGAGACCCAGTACTTC
CASSPMGLETQYF
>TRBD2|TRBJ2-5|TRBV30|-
TGTGCCTGGAGGGAAGTGGACCGGGGGGAAACCCAAGAGACCCAGTACTTC
CAWREVDRGETQETQYF
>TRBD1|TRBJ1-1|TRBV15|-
TGTGCCACCAGCGGAAGGGGGCAGTTCACTGAAGCTTTCTTT
CATSGRGQFTEAFF
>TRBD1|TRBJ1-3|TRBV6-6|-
TGTGCCAGCAGCTCCGGGACAGTGAACACTGGAAACACCATATATTTT
CASSSGTVNTGNTIYF
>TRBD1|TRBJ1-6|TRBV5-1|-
TGCGCCAGCAGCGCTGGACAGGGGGAGTCACCCCTCCACTTT
CASSAGQGESPLHF
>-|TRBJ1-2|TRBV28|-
TGTGCCAGCAGTACCAGTGACTATGGCTACACCTTC
CASSTSDYGYTF
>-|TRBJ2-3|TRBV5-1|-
TGCGCCAGCAGAACTGACTTAGTCGCCCATACGCAGTATTTT
CASRTDLVAHTQYF
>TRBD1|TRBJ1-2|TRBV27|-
TGTGCCAGCCTGGACAGGGGCAATGGCTACACCTTC
CASLDRGNGYTF
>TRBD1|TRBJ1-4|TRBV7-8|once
TGTGCCAGCAGCGACCGGGACAGGGATGAAAAACTGTTTTTT
CASSDRDRDEKLFF
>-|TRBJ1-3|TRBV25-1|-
TGTGCCAGCAGTGAATGGGGCTCGGGGGGAAACTCTGGAAACACCATATATTTT
CASSEWGSGGNSGNTIYF
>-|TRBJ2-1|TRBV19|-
TGTGCCAGTAGTATGGGGCAGAAAAGCTCCTACAATGAGCAGTTCTTC
CASSMGQKSSYNEQFF
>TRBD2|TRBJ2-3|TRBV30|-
TGTGCCTGGCAGACTAGCGGGAGCCCAGATACGCAGTATTTT
CAWQTSGSPDTQYF
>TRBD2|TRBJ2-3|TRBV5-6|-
TGTGCCAGCAGCAGCTCTAGCGGTAGCACAGATACGCAGTATTTT
CASSSSSGSTDTQYF
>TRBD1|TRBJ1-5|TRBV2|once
TGTGCCAGCAGTCGACAGGGCCTTAGCAATCAGCCCCAGCATTTT
CASSRQGLSNQPQHF
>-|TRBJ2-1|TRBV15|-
TGTGCCACCAGCAGAAACCGATGGGACGACAATGAGCAGTTCTTC
CATSRNRWDDNEQFF
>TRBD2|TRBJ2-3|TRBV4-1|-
TGCGCCAGCAGCCGGCCGGCAAGCGGGGGGGTCATGGGCACAGATACGCAGTATTTT
CASSRPASGGVMGTDTQYF
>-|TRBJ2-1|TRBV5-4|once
TGTGCCAGCAGATGGGATTACGATGAGCAGTTCTTC
CASRWDYDEQFF
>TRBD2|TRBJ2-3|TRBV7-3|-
TGTGCCAGCAGCCCCTTAAATAGCGGGGGAGATACGCAGTATTTT
CASSPLNSGGDTQYF
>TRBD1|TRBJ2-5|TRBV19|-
TGTGCCAGTAGTCCCAGAATCGACAGGGTAGGAGGGACCCAGTACTTC
CASSPRIDRVGGTQYF
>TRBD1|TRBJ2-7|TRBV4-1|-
TGCGCCAGCAGCCTTTCAGAGGGGGCGCAGAGCGAGCAGTACTTC
CASSLSEGAQSEQYF
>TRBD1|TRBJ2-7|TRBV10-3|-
TGTGCCATCAGGGGGACAGGGGCTCCTTACGAGCAGTACTTC
CAIRGTGAPYEQYF
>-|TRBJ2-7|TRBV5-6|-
TGTGCCAGCAGCTTGATGTACGAGCAGTACTTC
CASSLMYEQYF
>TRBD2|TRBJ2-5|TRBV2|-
TGTGCCAGCAGTAGGAAGACTAGCGGGAGAGGGGGCCAAGAGACCCAGTACTTC
CASSRKTSGRGGQETQYF
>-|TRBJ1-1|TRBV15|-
TGTGCCACCAGCAGAGATCTAGGTGAAACTGAAGCTTTCTTT
CATSRDLGETEAFF
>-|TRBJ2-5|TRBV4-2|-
TGTGCCAGCAGCCAGGGAGCGCAGGGCCAAGAGACCCAGTACTTC
CASSQGAQGQETQYF
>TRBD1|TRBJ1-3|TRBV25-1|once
TGTGCCAGCAGGGGACAGGGGAGAGACACCATATATTTT
CASRGQGRDTIYF
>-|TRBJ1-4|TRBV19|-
TGTGCCAGTACCCTAGAAATGACAGCAACTAATGAAAAACTGTTTTTT
CASTLEMTATNEKLFF
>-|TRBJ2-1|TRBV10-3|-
TGTGCCATCAGTGAGTCTCCCGGCGGACCTTACAATGAGCAGTTCTTC
CAISESPGGPYNEQFF
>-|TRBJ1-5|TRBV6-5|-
TGTGCCAGCAGACTAACAGAGTATAGCAATCAGCCCCAGCATTTT
CASRLTEYSNQPQHF
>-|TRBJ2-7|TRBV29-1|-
TGCAGCGTTCTCGCTAGGGGGAGGGAGACCTACGAGCAGTACTTC
CSVLARGRETYEQYF
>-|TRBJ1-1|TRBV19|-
TGTGCCAGTAGTATAAGGAGGGAAACTTTCTTT
CASSIRRETFF
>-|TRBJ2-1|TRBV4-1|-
TGCGCCAGCAGCCAAGCTATAGTAGAGGAGCAGTTCTTC
CASSQAIVEEQFF
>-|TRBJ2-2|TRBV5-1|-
TGCGCCAGCAGCCCTTCCTGGGGAGGCGGGGAGCTGTTTTTT
CASSPSWGGGELFF
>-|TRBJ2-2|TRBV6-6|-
TGTGCCAGCAGCCAAGGAGGGCTAACCGGGGAGCTGTTTTTT
CASSQGGLTGELFF
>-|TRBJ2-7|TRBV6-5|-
TGTGCCAGCAGAATCCGGGAAAGGAGCTCCTACGAGCAGTACTTC
CASRIRERSSYEQYF
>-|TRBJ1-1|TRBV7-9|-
TGTGCCAGCAGGGGCTACACAGTGAACACTGAAGCTTTCTTT
CASRGYTVNTEAFF
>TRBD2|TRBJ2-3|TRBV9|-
TGTGCCAGCAGCGTTCGACTAGCGGGAGTGGGAAATACGCAGTATTTT
CASSVRLAGVGNTQYF
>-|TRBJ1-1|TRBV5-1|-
TGCGCCAGCAGCCGGACACAGGACTTCGGTGAAGCTTTCTTT
CASSRTQDFGEAFF
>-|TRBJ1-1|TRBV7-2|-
TGTGCCAGCAGCTTGCGACTATGGCCGAACACTGAAGCTTTCTTT
CASSLRLWPNTEAFF
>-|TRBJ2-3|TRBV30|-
TGTGCCTGGAGATCCGGGTTTAGCACAGATACGCAGTATTTT
CAWRSGFSTDTQYF
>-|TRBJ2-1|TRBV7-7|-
TGTGCTAGCAGCGCAGTGTCGGGGGCGTACAATGAGCAGTTCTTC
CASSAVSGAYNEQFF
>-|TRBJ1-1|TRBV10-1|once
TGCGCCAGCAGTGATCCCCCAGGCACTGAAGCTTTCTTT
CASSDPPGTEAFF
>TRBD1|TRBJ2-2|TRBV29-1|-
TGCAGCGCAGATTCCAGGGGACAGACGAACACCGGGGAGCTGTTTTTT
CSADSRGQTNTGELFF
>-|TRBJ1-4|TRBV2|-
TGTGCCAGCAGTGTCAGGCAGTCTAATGAAAAACTGTTTTTT
CASSVRQSNEKLFF
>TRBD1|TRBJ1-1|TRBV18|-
TGTGCCAGCTCAAAGGACAGGGGGAACACTGAAGCTTTCTTT
CASSKDRGNTEAFF
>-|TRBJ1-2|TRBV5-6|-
TGTGCCAGCAGCTTGGTAGTGGCGGCAACCTATGGCTACACCTTC
CASSLVVAATYGYTF
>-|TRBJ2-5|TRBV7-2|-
TGTGCCAGCAGCTTCGGGGGACAGTACCAAGAGACCCAGTACTTC
CASSFGGQYQETQYF